These 5 T cell receptor beta chains originate from one sample sequenced in a study of blood T cell repertoires in COVID-19. Generated by immunoSEQ multiplex PCR, the TCRdb table keeps only in-frame clones and is missing some. The sample includes about 170,000 clones, 80% to 90% of them seen just once. Sequenced sample: peripheral blood. The receptor set was obtained from a woman aged 70-85 years who had recovered from COVID-19.

The chain uses TRBV2 and TRBJ1-4; unclear D gene. V was pared by 4 bases and J by 12 bases, with 21 bases between. The CDR3 spans 15 residues. The germline V gene encodes CDR1 SNHLY and CDR2 FYNNEI. This chain's CDR3 is CASSARRQQAGELFF. The CDR3 nucleotides read TGTGCCAGCAGTGCCCGTCGGCAGCAAGCGGGAGAACTGTTTTTT.

The gene calls are TRBV7-9 and TRBJ2-1; TRBD2 agrees at 10 bases. CDR1 is SEHNR and CDR2 is FQNEAQ in the germline V gene (reference sequence). The CDR3 has 17 residues. V shed 6 bases, J shed 4 bases, and the junction held 12 bases outside the gene matches. The CDR3, as DNA: TGTGCCAGCAGACATCCGCAGCGGGAGGGGTTGTACAATGAGCAGTTCTTC. Its translation is CASRHPQREGLYNEQFF. Variable domain in full (rest from reference TRBV7-9 and TRBJ2-1): DTGVSQNPRHKITKRGQNVTFRCDPISEHNRLYWYRQTLGQGPEFLTYFQNEAQLEKSRLLSDRFSAERPKGSFSTLEIQRTEQGDSAMYLCASRHPQREGLYNEQFFGPGTRLTVL.

The chain is built from TRBV6-2 or TRBV6-3 and TRBJ2-1; D is possibly TRBD2 (6 bases). Germline-derived CDR1 and CDR2 are MNHEY and SVGEGT. Trimming took off 0 bases at V and 7 bases at J, with 22 bases between the two ends. CDR3 length: 18 amino acids. CDR3 amino acids: CASSYSRFLAGRGNEQFF. CDR3 in DNA: TGTGCCAGCAGTTACTCGCGTTTCCTGGCGGGGCGGGGAAATGAGCAGTTCTTC.

V is TRBV12-5 and J is TRBJ1-6, with D possibly TRBD1 on 6 matching bases. Deletions cut 10 bases from V and 9 bases from J, with 13 bases between. This CDR3 region has 12 residues. The germline gives CDR1 LGHNT, CDR2 FRNRAP. CDR3 in amino acids: CATAGGRSPLHF. In nucleotides, the CDR3 is TGTGCTACCGCCGGGGGGCGTTCACCCCTCCACTTT.

The chain employs TRBV29-1 and TRBJ2-7; tentatively, D is TRBD2 (7 bases). The germline CDR1 and CDR2 sequences are SQVTM and ANQGSEA. The CDR3 is made up of 13 amino acids. With 6 bases removed from V and 3 bases from J, the gap between germline ends came to 15 bases. CDR3 in amino acids: CSVRGGILYEQYF. The CDR3 DNA is TGCAGCGTAAGGGGGGGAATCCTCTACGAGCAGTACTTC.